These T cell receptor beta chains were read from a single sample in a study of blood T cell repertoires in COVID-19. Sequencing used immunoSEQ multiplex PCR; TCRdb keeps in-frame clones, though not all of them. The sample has 50,000 to 80,000 clones, 88% seen once. Sample: PBMCs or T cells enriched from blood (not recorded which). The receptors were sampled from a middle-aged woman who had recovered from COVID-19. Each CDR3 is given with its conserved first and last residue. A D gene is named only where the DNA matches it firmly. The size of a clone is reported for some rows only, either as once, few or many, or as a class for expanded clones.

j_call clone_size v_call d_call cdr3_aa cdr3_nt
TRBJ2-7 - TRBV12-3/TRBV12-4 TRBD1 CASRDRTYEQYF TGTGCCAGCCGGGACAGAACCTACGAGCAGTACTTC
TRBJ1-6 few TRBV27 - CASTVLLFGQPNSPLHF TGTGCCAGCACCGTTCTTCTCTTCGGACAGCCTAATTCACCCCTCCACTTT
TRBJ1-1 - TRBV9 - CASSVATSLLTEAFF TGTGCCAGCAGCGTAGCTACTTCCCTGCTAACTGAAGCTTTCTTT
TRBJ1-4 - TRBV3-1/TRBV3-2 - CASSLGQGLELFF TGTGCCAGCAGCCTGGGACAAGGCTTAGAACTGTTTTTT
TRBJ2-3 - TRBV27 - CASSLSLGGKRTDTQYF TGTGCCAGCAGTTTATCCCTAGGCGGGAAACGCACAGATACGCAGTATTTT
TRBJ2-4 - TRBV23-1 - CASSLPGAGRKNIQYF TGCGCCAGCAGTCTCCCAGGGGCTGGACGAAAAAACATTCAGTACTTC
TRBJ2-5 once TRBV24-1 TRBD1 CATSDSGQTYQETQYF TGTGCCACCAGTGATTCGGGACAGACGTACCAAGAGACCCAGTACTTC
TRBJ2-1 - TRBV7-8 TRBD2 CASSLVAGGNNEQFF TGTGCCAGCAGCTTAGTAGCGGGGGGCAACAATGAGCAGTTCTTC
TRBJ2-7 - TRBV5-1 - CASSLSVGSYEQYF TGCGCCAGCAGCTTGTCCGTCGGGTCCTACGAGCAGTACTTC
TRBJ1-5 - TRBV3-1/TRBV3-2 - CASSTSRQGNQPQHF TGTGCCAGCAGCACTAGTCGTCAGGGGAATCAGCCCCAGCATTTT
TRBJ1-3 - TRBV7-9 - CASSLEGGTIYF TGTGCCAGCAGCTTAGAAGGGGGCACCATATATTTT
TRBJ2-1 - TRBV12-3/TRBV12-4 - CASSRQDEQFF TGTGCCAGCAGTCGCCAGGATGAGCAGTTCTTC
TRBJ1-4 few TRBV6-2/TRBV6-3 - CASSGVNEKLFF TGTGCCAGCAGTGGAGTAAATGAAAAACTGTTTTTT